This passage covers 30 T cell receptor beta chains from one sample sequenced in a study of T cells in women clearing cervical HPV infection. Measured with immunoSEQ multiplex PCR; TCRdb has only the in-frame clones, and not every one. In all, the sample yields roughly 36,000 clones. Material for sequencing was blood buffy coat. The receptors here all came from a woman between 18 and 70 years old with a cervical HPV16 infection that either progressed to CIN3+ or cleared (not recorded which).

On this clone: The missing CDR3 end, 3 residues past where the read stops, is filled in from the germline J gene. The V call is TRBV19, the J call TRBJ2-1; 9 bases fit TRBD2. With V trimmed by 3 bases and J by 4 bases, 7 bases remained unmatched. The CDR3 has 16 amino acids. Germline assignment: CDR1 LNHDA and CDR2 SQIVND (reference sequence). The CDR3 DNA, read in part, is TGTGCCAGTAGTATGGGTTTGCGGGGGGGATACAATGAG. This translates into CASSMGLRGGYNE. The full-length CDR3 reads as CASSMGLRGGYNEQFF. The complete variable domain, with remaining parts taken from reference TRBV19 and TRBJ2-1, reads DGGITQSPKYLFRKEGQNVTLSCEQNLNHDAMYWYRQDPGQGLRLIYYSQIVNDFQKGDIAEGYSVSREKKESFPLTVTSAQKNPTAFYLCASSMGLRGGYNEQFFGPGTRLTVL.

Remarks on this clone: The CDR3 is cut off 3 residues early in the read; its end comes from the germline J gene. The rearrangement links TRBV30 to TRBJ2-7, with D uncertain. The CDR3 has 9 amino acids. V was clipped by 8 bases and J by 4 bases, with 6 bases between them. The germline CDR1 and CDR2 sequences are GTSNPN and SVGIG (reference sequence). The covered CDR3 bases are TGTGCCCTCCCGTACGAG. Translating gives CALPYE. In full, the CDR3 reads CALPYEQYF.

Of note for this clone: The CDR3 end is not reached by the read, which stops 3 residues before it; the germline J gene fills it in. The rearrangement joins TRBV6-1 to TRBJ2-5; 8 bases fit TRBD2. Germline V lookup: CDR1 MNHNS, CDR2 SASEGT. The CDR3 has 15 amino acids. After removal of 2 bases from V and 3 bases from J, the junction contained 5 bases not matched to a gene. Partial CDR3 DNA: TGTGCCAGCAGTGAATTGTCGGGACTAGAAGAGACC. As protein: CASSELSGLEET. The whole CDR3 reads CASSELSGLEETQYF.

In the case of this clone: Read sequence stops 3 residues before the CDR3 end, and the germline J gene provides the missing end. The chain links TRBV2 to TRBJ1-1; possible D gene TRBD1, 6 bases. Germline lookup yields CDR1 SNHLY and CDR2 FYNNEI. V was clipped by 6 bases and J by 1 base, with 12 bases between them. The CDR3 runs 14 residues. Partial CDR3 DNA: TGTGCCAGCAGGGGAACGACAGGGAACACTGAA. Amino acids: CASRGTTGNTE. The entire CDR3 reads CASRGTTGNTEAFF.

A remark on this clone: The CDR3 goes on 3 residues after the read ends, and that part is filled in from the germline J gene. The chain recombines TRBV20-1 with TRBJ2-3; 10 bases map to TRBD1. Germline V CDR1 and CDR2: DFQATT, SNEGSKA (reference sequence). Losses at the gene ends were 3 bases for V and 1 base for J; bases not matched to a gene: 1. This CDR3 comprises 14 residues. The part of the CDR3 DNA that was read is TGCAGTGCTAGGGACAGGGGGGGCACAGATACG. Its translation: CSARDRGGTDT. The whole CDR3 protein reads CSARDRGGTDTQYF.

As regards this clone: The sequence runs out 3 residues before the end of the CDR3; the remainder is reconstructed from the germline J gene. The rearrangement links TRBV30 to TRBJ2-3, with D possibly TRBD2 on 7 matching bases. The CDR3 is 15 residues long. Germline assignment: CDR1 GTSNPN and CDR2 SVGIG (reference sequence). The V end was cut by 0 bases, the J end by 6 bases, with 16 bases between. Incomplete CDR3 DNA: TGTGCCTGGAGTGTATTGGGGGGGGCCGGCGATACG. This sequence encodes CAWSVLGGAGDT. The entire CDR3 is CAWSVLGGAGDTQYF.

Of note for this clone: The CDR3 end falls 3 residues outside the read, so it is completed with the germline J gene. The V call is TRBV19, the J call TRBJ1-1, with TRBD1 matching 7 bases. CDR3 length: 14 residues. Losses at the gene ends were 6 bases for V and 3 bases for J; bases not matched to a gene: 7. Per the germline V gene, CDR1 is LNHDA and CDR2 is SQIVND (reference sequence). The part of the CDR3 DNA that was read is TGTGCCAGTAGCGACAGGGTTGAGGACACTGAA. The encoded protein is CASSDRVEDTE. From start to end, the CDR3 is CASSDRVEDTEAFF.

On this clone itself: The CDR3 is cut off 3 residues early in the read; its end comes from the germline J gene. The chain has TRBV19 and TRBJ1-2, with a weak D call TRBD1 (6 bases). V lost 4 bases to trimming and J lost 0 bases, with 9 bases between them. Germline lookup yields CDR1 LNHDA and CDR2 SQIVND (reference sequence). This CDR3 region has 14 residues. The CDR3 reads CASSRTVSNYGYTF. Incomplete CDR3 DNA: TGTGCCAGTAGTAGGACAGTCTCTAACTATGGC.

About this clone itself: The read terminates 3 residues before the CDR3 end, so the remaining end is supplied by the germline J gene. The chain is built from TRBV6-4 and TRBJ1-2; D may be TRBD1 (6 bases). The CDR3 runs to 14 residues. Trimming removed 4 bases from V and 3 bases from J, with 12 bases in between. Germline CDR1 and CDR2: MRHNA and SNTAGT. CDR3 residues: CASSATGFDYGYTF. The sequenced part of the CDR3 DNA is TGTGCCAGCAGTGCCACAGGGTTTGACTATGGC.

About this clone itself: Sequencing ends 3 residues short of the CDR3 end; the germline J gene provides the rest. This chain uses TRBV11-3 with TRBJ1-2, with D maybe TRBD1 (5 bases). The germline V gene has CDR1 SGHNT and CDR2 YENEEA. This CDR3 is 14 amino acids long. Trimming pared 4 bases from V and 2 bases from J, leaving 11 bases between. CDR3 sequence reads: CASSYKTENYGYTF. The CDR3 DNA, read in part, is TGTGCCAGCAGCTACAAGACAGAGAACTATGGC. Drawing the rest from reference TRBV11-3 and TRBJ1-2, the complete variable domain is EAGVVQSPRYKIIEKKQPVAFWCNPISGHNTLYWYLQNLGQGPELLIRYENEEAVDDSQLPKDRFSAERLKGVDSTLKIQPAELGDSAVYLCASSYKTENYGYTFGSGTRLTVV.

Details on this clone: From the germline J gene comes the end of the CDR3, since the read stops 3 residues before it. The chain joins TRBV10-3 to TRBJ1-6; 7 bases are a match to TRBD1. CDR1 and CDR2 (germline): ENHRY, SYGVKD. The CDR3 covers 14 residues. The junction had 6 bases not matched to a gene; V was cut back by 6 bases and J by 7 bases. CDR3 sequence: CAIRFGTENSPLHF. The CDR3 bases that were read are TGTGCCATCAGGTTTGGGACAGAGAATTCACCC.

Details on this clone: The read finishes 3 residues shy of the CDR3 end, and the germline J gene is used to complete it. The chain has TRBV5-1 and TRBJ1-5; D is unresolved. The CDR3 spans 15 residues. V was cut by 0 bases and J by 3 bases, with 10 bases left in between. The V gene's germline CDR1 is SGHRS and CDR2 YFSETQ. The sequenced CDR3 bases are TGCGCCAGCAGCTTGGGGGCAGGTCACAATCAGCCC. Translated, it gives CASSLGAGHNQP. In full, the CDR3 reads CASSLGAGHNQPQHF.

The sequenced part of the CDR3 DNA is TGTGCCATCAGTGAGGCAACAGGGGTGGGAACTGAA. Translation gives CAISEATGVGTE. In full, the CDR3 is CAISEATGVGTEAFF. The chain couples TRBV10-3 to TRBJ1-1; TRBD1 agrees at 7 bases. The read ends 3 residues early relative to the CDR3; the germline J gene fills the gap. CDR1 and CDR2 (germline): ENHRY, SYGVKD. The CDR3 contains 15 residues. Losses at the gene ends were 2 bases for V and 5 bases for J; bases not matched to a gene: 8.

Points on this clone: The CDR3 is cut off 3 residues early in the read; its end comes from the germline J gene. The chain links TRBV11-2 to TRBJ2-1, with TRBD1 matching 10 bases. The CDR3 is made up of 13 amino acids. V trimming: 5 bases; J trimming: 6 bases; junction bases outside the gene matches: 1. Germline values: CDR1 SGHAT, CDR2 FQNNGV. CDR3: CASSRTGGNEQFF. CDR3 bases read: TGTGCCAGCAGCAGGACAGGGGGCAATGAG.

A note on this clone: The read halts 3 residues ahead of the CDR3 end, with the missing end drawn from the germline J gene. This chain links TRBV19 with TRBJ2-1; TRBD1 agrees at 7 bases. The CDR3 is made up of 13 amino acids. CDR1 and CDR2 (germline): LNHDA, SQIVND (reference sequence). J was trimmed by 9 bases and V by 3 bases; bases with no gene match: 5. The CDR3 loop reads CASSIPRTGEQFF. The sequenced CDR3 bases are TGTGCCAGTAGTATTCCTAGGACAGGTGAG.

CDR3 amino acids: CSASSRVIVTDTQYF. Partial CDR3 DNA: TGCAGCGCTTCCTCGCGGGTAATCGTCACAGATACC. The chain combines TRBV29-1 with TRBJ2-5; TRBD2 might be the D (5 bases). The read terminates 3 residues ahead of where the CDR3 ends, so the germline J gene completes it. The CDR3 runs to 15 residues. Looked up from germline, CDR1 is SQVTM and CDR2 is ANQGSEA.

Concerning this clone: The read terminates 3 residues before the CDR3 end, so the remaining end is supplied by the germline J gene. The chain is built from TRBV7-9 and TRBJ2-7; 7 positions match TRBD1. V shed 1 base and J 6 bases; nucleotides not matched to a gene: 6. This CDR3 contains 14 residues. CDR1 is SEHNR, CDR2 FQNEAQ, per germline (reference sequence). CDR3 bases read: TGTGCCAGCAGCTTAGAGGGGGCAGGGGGCGAG. This gives the protein CASSLEGAGGE. The complete CDR3 protein is CASSLEGAGGEQYF.

As regards this clone: From the germline J gene comes the end of the CDR3, since the read stops 3 residues before it. V gene TRBV11-2 combines with J gene TRBJ1-1; no definite D call. The CDR3 has 15 residues. Germline-derived CDR1 and CDR2 are SGHAT and FQNNGV. Trimming took 3 bases from V and 0 from J, leaving 11 bases between them. The CDR3 region is CASSFRRLMNTEAFF. CDR3 bases read: TGTGCCAGCAGCTTCAGGAGGCTCATGAACACTGAA.

With regard to this clone: The read is 3 residues too short to cover the CDR3 end, so that end is filled in from the germline J gene. The J gene is TRBJ2-3, the V gene TRBV2; TRBD1 is a possible D gene (5 bases). The CDR3 spans 14 residues. Germline V gives CDR1 SNHLY, CDR2 FYNNEI. V shed 0 bases and J shed 5 bases, with 9 bases lying between them. CDR3 DNA, as far as it was read: TGTGCCAGCAGTGAAGCTAGTAGGGGAGATACG. It specifies CASSEASRGDT. In full, the CDR3 reads CASSEASRGDTQYF.

Of note for this clone: The read ends 3 residues shy of where the CDR3 ends; the end is completed using the germline J gene. The rearrangement joins TRBV5-1 to TRBJ2-5, with 11 bases fitting TRBD1. J gave up 1 base and V 3 bases, and 5 bases lay outside the gene matches. CDR1 is SGHRS and CDR2 is YFSETQ in the germline V gene. CDR3 length equals 16 residues. The CDR3 reads CASSSSGTGGQETQYF. The DNA read from the CDR3 is TGCGCCAGCAGCTCCTCCGGGACAGGGGGCCAAGAGACC.

The part of the CDR3 DNA that was read is TGCAGTGCTGCCGGGACAGGGGGTTTTAAAGATGAG. Encoded protein: CSAAGTGGFKDE. The entire CDR3 protein reads CSAAGTGGFKDEQFF. The chain is built from TRBV20-1 and TRBJ2-1, with 11 positions matching TRBD1. Read sequence stops 3 residues before the CDR3 end, and the germline J gene provides the missing end. The trim removed 5 bases at V and 8 bases at J, leaving 11 bases unmatched. The CDR3 extends over 15 amino acids. Germline V lookup: CDR1 DFQATT, CDR2 SNEGSKA (reference sequence).

For this clone: The observed sequence ends 3 residues before the CDR3 terminus, with the missing tail filled in from the germline J gene. This rearrangement joins TRBV7-3 to TRBJ2-3, with D maybe TRBD1 (8 bases). The germline V gene encodes CDR1 SGHTA and CDR2 FQGTGA. The CDR3 length is 14 residues. Trimming shortened V by 5 bases and J by 5 bases, and 14 bases separated the two germline ends. CDR3 bases read: TGTGCCAGCAGCGTGGACAGGGAGGGAGATACG. This gives the protein CASSVDREGDT. Given in full, the CDR3 is CASSVDREGDTQYF.

Concerning this clone: The read gets to within 3 residues of the CDR3 end, and the germline J gene fills in the rest. The genes are TRBV5-4 and TRBJ2-1; 7 positions agree with TRBD2. The junction had 8 bases not matched to a gene; V was cut back by 5 bases and J by 6 bases. Germline V gene lookup returns CDR1 SGHNT and CDR2 YYREEE (reference sequence). The CDR3 is 14 amino acids. Partial CDR3 DNA: TGTGCCAGCAGTTGGGGGGGGGTCCTCAATGAG. Its translation is CASSWGGVLNE. Given in full, the CDR3 is CASSWGGVLNEQFF.

On this clone: The read terminates 3 residues ahead of where the CDR3 ends, so the germline J gene completes it. V and J are TRBV6-2 or TRBV6-3 and TRBJ2-7; TRBD2 agrees at 13 bases. The V gene end was trimmed by 6 bases and the J gene end by 5 bases; junction bases not matched to a gene: 10. This CDR3 region has 16 residues. The V gene's germline CDR1 is MNHEY and CDR2 SVGEGT. The CDR3 region is CASRDRTSGRLDEQYF. The CDR3 bases that were read are TGTGCCAGCAGAGACAGGACTAGCGGGAGACTCGACGAG.

On this clone: The read terminates 3 residues ahead of where the CDR3 ends, so the germline J gene completes it. The chain couples TRBV20-1 to TRBJ2-3; 13 bases agree with TRBD2. The germline CDR1 and CDR2 sequences are DFQATT and SNEGSKA (reference sequence). CDR3 size: 15 residues. CDR3 DNA, as far as it was read: TGCAGTGCTAGAGGGACTAGCGGGAGAGGAGAGACG. It specifies CSARGTSGRGET. The entire CDR3 protein reads CSARGTSGRGETQYF.

As to this clone: The read ends 3 residues shy of where the CDR3 ends; the end is completed using the germline J gene. The rearrangement uses TRBV20-1 and TRBJ2-1; TRBD2 matches 7 bases. Germline CDR1 and CDR2: DFQATT and SNEGSKA (reference sequence). The CDR3 extends over 15 amino acids. V was pared by 7 bases and J by 6 bases, with 15 bases of the junction left unmatched. The sequenced CDR3 bases are TGCAGTGGCCTGAAGGGCGGGGGAGGAGGCAATGAG. This translates into CSGLKGGGGGNE. The full CDR3 sequence reads CSGLKGGGGGNEQFF.

A word on this clone: The read terminates 3 residues ahead of where the CDR3 ends, so the germline J gene completes it. The chain joins TRBV5-1 to TRBJ2-7; D perhaps matches TRBD1 (6 bases). CDR3 length: 15 amino acids. Germline CDR1 and CDR2: SGHRS and YFSETQ. Trimming shortened V by 2 bases and J by 3 bases, and 15 bases separated the two germline ends. Partial CDR3 DNA: TGCGCCAGCAGCTTAAGGGGGACGGGTGGCTACGAG. Protein product: CASSLRGTGGYE. The entire CDR3 is CASSLRGTGGYEQYF.

Concerning this clone itself: The read halts 3 residues ahead of the CDR3 end, with the missing end drawn from the germline J gene. The chain has TRBV19 and TRBJ2-4; TRBD1 matches 9 bases. The CDR3 consists of 14 residues. Germline V gene sequence: CDR1 LNHDA, CDR2 SQIVND (reference sequence). CDR3 bases read: TGTGCCAGTAGTATATCGACAGGGGGGTATGGT. Translated: CASSISTGGYG. In full, the CDR3 reads CASSISTGGYGQYF. Filled out from reference TRBV19 and TRBJ2-4, the complete variable domain reads DGGITQSPKYLFRKEGQNVTLSCEQNLNHDAMYWYRQDPGQGLRLIYYSQIVNDFQKGDIAEGYSVSREKKESFPLTVTSAQKNPTAFYLCASSISTGGYGQYFGAGTRLSVL.

With respect to this clone: The read terminates 3 residues before the CDR3 end, so the remaining end is supplied by the germline J gene. The chain has TRBV20-1 and TRBJ2-7; 9 bases align to TRBD1. The J segment lost 4 bases and the V segment lost 6 bases, leaving 7 bases of the junction unmatched. This CDR3 contains 13 residues. Looked up from germline, CDR1 is DFQATT and CDR2 is SNEGSKA (reference sequence). Incomplete CDR3 DNA: TGCAGTGCGCAGCCACAGGGGGCTTACGAG. This codes for CSAQPQGAYE. The complete CDR3 sequence is CSAQPQGAYEQYF.

To note about this clone: Coverage ceases 3 residues before the CDR3 finishes, and the germline J gene fills in the end. The rearrangement uses TRBV30 and TRBJ2-3; perhaps TRBD1 as D (6 bases). The CDR3 extends over 12 amino acids. CDR1 is GTSNPN, CDR2 SVGIG, per germline (reference sequence). The part of the CDR3 DNA that was read is TGTGCCTCCCTGACAGGACAAGAGACG. It is translated as CASLTGQET. In full, the CDR3 is CASLTGQETQYF.